What follows are 23 T cell receptor beta chains derived from one specimen sequenced in a study of T-cell reconstitution after alpha-beta-depleted transplantation in children listed by TCRdb under 2016. In light of the paper, this sample's treatment or condition label describes: allogeneic hematopoietic cell transplantation with graft depleted of TCRalphabeta T cells and CD19 B cells. To prepare the library, PCR was applied. Sequencing relied on an Illumina HiSeq 2500. Molecular barcoding was employed in the preparation of TCR libraries, with unique molecular identifiers being used to normalize TCRbeta repertoire quantification. The public reads were reanalyzed by TCRdb: fastp trimming at Q25, MiXCR alignment, in-frame beta chains only. Here each entry gathers all rows of one CDR3 protein and keeps the most common genes and DNA. The sample records approximately 980,000 distinct CDR3 sequences, about 29% of which are singletons. 25% to 35% of the sample is held by the ten biggest clonotypes.

The source material was PBMCs, mostly from graft donor cells, sampled 360 days after TCRalphabeta/CD19-depleted stem cell transplant. These receptors were collected from a boy in the first two years of life who had a stem cell transplant for SCID, so the T cells may come from the graft donor.

A few counts support this clonotype. The V and J genes are TRBV7-9 and TRBJ1-1; D perhaps matches TRBD1 (6 bases). Germline V CDR1 and CDR2: SEHNR, FQNEAQ (reference sequence). The CDR3 sequence is 16 residues long. With 5 bases removed from V and 1 base from J, the gap between germline ends came to 17 bases. As DNA, the CDR3 is TGTGCCAGCAGCATTACAGGGCCGAACGAGAACACTGAAGCTTTCTTT. This encodes CASSITGPNENTEAFF.

This chain connects TRBV2 to TRBJ2-3; D gene uncertain. The CDR3 is 11 residues long. Germline CDR1 reads SNHLY; CDR2 reads FYNNEI. Between the trimmed V and J ends, which lost 8 bases and 1 base, there was a span of 4 bases. The CDR3 DNA sequence: TGTGCCAGCTTCGGCACAGATACGCAGTATTTT. Translated, it gives CASFGTDTQYF.

The V call is TRBV7-9, the J call TRBJ2-2; D assignment may be TRBD1 or TRBD2 (5 bases each). There are 15 residues in the CDR3. Trimming left V 1 base short and J 6 bases short, with 12 bases between. Germline V gene lookup returns CDR1 SEHNR and CDR2 FQNEAQ (reference sequence). DNA of the CDR3: TGTGCCAGCAGCTTAGATGGGACCATCCCCGGGGAGCTGTTTTTT. Amino acid sequence: CASSLDGTIPGELFF. The variable domain in full, with the rest retrieved from reference TRBV7-9 and TRBJ2-2, is DTGVSQNPRHKITKRGQNVTFRCDPISEHNRLYWYRQTLGQGPEFLTYFQNEAQLEKSRLLSDRFSAERPKGSFSTLEIQRTEQGDSAMYLCASSLDGTIPGELFFGEGSRLTVL.

The chain uses TRBV5-5 and TRBJ2-7; D is ambiguous. The CDR3 loop spans 13 amino acids. The V gene's germline CDR1 is SGHKS and CDR2 YYEKEE (reference sequence). Trimming took off 2 bases at V and 5 bases at J, with 11 bases between the two ends. CDR3 region: CASSFIIRDEQYF. The CDR3 DNA sequence: TGTGCCAGCAGCTTTATCATCCGGGACGAGCAGTACTTC.

This clonotype was observed a few times. The chain employs TRBV20-1 and TRBJ2-1; D might be TRBD1 (7 bases). Per the germline V gene, CDR1 is DFQATT and CDR2 is SNEGSKA (reference sequence). Between the trimmed V and J ends, which lost 5 bases and 6 bases, there was a span of 14 bases. The CDR3 is made up of 13 amino acids. CDR3 coding DNA: TGCAGTGCTCACCCAGGGGGAGGCAATGAGCAGTTCTTC. Its translation is CSAHPGGGNEQFF.

This chain joins TRBV4-2 and TRBJ2-5; D assignment may be TRBD1 or TRBD2 (5 bases each). CDR3 length: 15 residues. CDR1 is LGHNA and CDR2 is YNFKEQ in the germline V gene. Trimming took 3 bases from V and 4 from J, leaving 15 bases between them. CDR3 sequence (DNA): TGTGCCAGCAGCCACGGGACCTCGCGTGGAGAGACCCAGTACTTC. Translation gives CASSHGTSRGETQYF.

This clonotype was seen a few times. The V and J genes are TRBV7-8 and TRBJ2-1, with 12 bases fitting TRBD2. This CDR3 is built from 16 residues. The trim removed 5 bases at V and 4 bases at J, leaving 6 bases unmatched. Germline assignment: CDR1 SGHVS and CDR2 FQNEAQ. CDR3 amino acids: CASSGRLAGAYNEQFF. The CDR3 DNA reads TGTGCCAGCAGCGGTCGACTAGCGGGGGCGTACAATGAGCAGTTCTTC.

As to this clonotype: An end of the junction differs from the germline gene, which may be a read error. The chain links TRBV5-1 to TRBJ1-4, with D hard to call. The CDR3 length is 14 residues. Looked up from germline, CDR1 is SGHRS and CDR2 is YFSETQ. CDR3 sequence (DNA): TGCGCCAGCAGCCGAGGGTCAACTAATAAAAAACTGTTTTTT. It translates to CASSRGSTNKKLFF.

This clonotype was observed a handful of times. The chain is built from TRBV5-1 and TRBJ2-1; D might be TRBD2 (6 bases). V dropped 0 bases and J dropped 3 bases, with 13 bases sitting between them. CDR1 SGHRS and CDR2 YFSETQ come from the germline V gene. The CDR3 is made up of 16 amino acids. The CDR3 loop reads CASSLAGGLRYNEQFF. CDR3 DNA sequence: TGCGCCAGCAGCTTGGCCGGGGGTCTCCGCTACAATGAGCAGTTCTTC.

The genes are TRBV18 and TRBJ2-7; D is unresolved. Per the germline V gene, CDR1 is KGHSH and CDR2 is LQKENI. Trimming took 2 bases from V and 5 from J, leaving 10 bases between them. The CDR3 length is 13 residues. CDR3 coding DNA: TGTGCCAGCTCACCATGGGATGGGAACGAGCAGTACTTC. Residues: CASSPWDGNEQYF. Looking up the rest from reference TRBV18 and TRBJ2-7 gives the full variable domain: NAGVMQNPRHLVRRRGQEARLRCSPMKGHSHVYWYRQLPEEGLKFMVYLQKENIIDESGMPKERFSAEFPKEGPSILRIQQVVRGDSAAYFCASSPWDGNEQYFGPGTRLTVT.

This clonotype has only a few counts. V usage is TRBV7-2 and J usage is TRBJ1-4, with D unresolved. Looked up from germline, CDR1 is SGHTA and CDR2 is FQGNSA. The CDR3 extends over 16 amino acids. Trimming took off 3 bases at V and 0 bases at J, with 11 bases between the two ends. DNA of the CDR3: TGTGCCAGCAGCTTGCGCCAGCGGACAACTAATGAAAAACTGTTTTTT. Translating it yields CASSLRQRTTNEKLFF.

This chain connects TRBV29-1 to TRBJ2-3, with 14 bases lining up with TRBD2. V lost 4 bases, J lost 4 bases, and 4 bases stayed unmatched. Germline V gives CDR1 SQVTM, CDR2 ANQGSEA. The CDR3 is 15 amino acids. The CDR3 loop reads CSVGGTSGGADTQYF. CDR3 nucleotide sequence: TGCAGCGTTGGGGGGACTAGCGGGGGCGCAGATACGCAGTATTTT.

The chain links TRBV5-1 to TRBJ2-2; 7 positions match TRBD1. J lost 0 bases, V lost 4 bases, and 6 bases had no gene match. Germline lookup yields CDR1 SGHRS and CDR2 YFSETQ. The CDR3 sequence is 16 residues long. CDR3 sequence (DNA): TGCGCCAGCAGCCTGAAGACAGGGCCGAACACCGGGGAGCTGTTTTTT. Its translation is CASSLKTGPNTGELFF.

J is TRBJ1-1 and V is TRBV20-1; 7 nucleotides line up with TRBD1. This CDR3 spans 13 amino acids. Trimming at V came to 6 bases and at J to 0 bases, leaving 4 bases not matched to a gene. Germline CDR1 DFQATT, CDR2 SNEGSKA (reference sequence). The CDR3 DNA follows: TGCAGTGCCGGGGGACAGATGAACACTGAAGCTTTCTTT. Translating gives CSAGGQMNTEAFF.

CDR3 residues: CASSTTGLWRTEAFF. For the CDR3, the DNA is TGTGCCAGTAGTACAACGGGACTTTGGCGCACTGAAGCTTTCTTT. The J gene is TRBJ1-1, the V gene TRBV19; TRBD1 might be the D (5 bases). Trimming cost V 4 bases and J 4 bases, with 16 bases left between them. The CDR3 has 15 residues. Looked up from germline, CDR1 is LNHDA and CDR2 is SQIVND (reference sequence).

J is TRBJ2-2 and V is TRBV18; D possibly corresponds to TRBD1 (6 bases). CDR3 length: 15 residues. Trimming shortened V by 7 bases and J by 3 bases, and 15 bases separated the two germline ends. Germline CDR1 reads KGHSH; CDR2 reads LQKENI. CDR3 region: CASLIRDIHTGELFF. The CDR3 DNA reads TGTGCCAGCTTGATCCGGGACATCCACACCGGGGAGCTGTTTTTT.

This clonotype was counted only a few times. This rearrangement joins TRBV20-1 to TRBJ2-3, with D possibly matching TRBD1 (6 bases). This CDR3 has 15 amino acids. The V gene's germline CDR1 is DFQATT and CDR2 SNEGSKA (reference sequence). V lost 6 bases to trimming and J lost 1 base, with 17 bases between them. Here the CDR3 reads CSAKTGSPGTDTQYF. CDR3 in DNA: TGCAGTGCAAAAACAGGGTCCCCCGGCACAGATACGCAGTATTTT.

The V and J genes are TRBV11-2 and TRBJ2-2, with TRBD1 matching over 8 bases. Looked up from germline, CDR1 is SGHAT and CDR2 is FQNNGV. The CDR3 totals 17 residues. Trimming at V came to 3 bases and at J to 3 bases, leaving 9 bases not matched to a gene. For the CDR3, the DNA is TGTGCCAGCAGCTTGATCGTTGGACAGGGCTACACCGGGGAGCTGTTTTTT. Translating it yields CASSLIVGQGYTGELFF.

This clonotype showed up just a few times. The rearrangement links TRBV29-1 to TRBJ1-1; D gene ambiguous. The V end was cut by 6 bases, the J end by 8 bases, with 13 bases between. This CDR3 has 11 amino acids. In germline, CDR1 is SQVTM, CDR2 ANQGSEA. CDR3 sequence (DNA): TGCAGCGTCAATGGAGTTAGGGAAGCTTTCTTT. It is translated as CSVNGVREAFF.

This clonotype showed up just a few times. The V call is TRBV12-3 or TRBV12-4, the J call TRBJ1-2, with 9 bases lining up with TRBD1. With 4 bases clipped from V and 6 bases from J, the junction kept 9 bases outside the gene matches. The CDR3 has 15 residues. The CDR3 loop is CASSSGTGPMNGYTF. Written as DNA, the CDR3 is TGTGCCAGCAGTTCCGGGACAGGGCCTATGAATGGCTACACCTTC.

The J gene is TRBJ2-7, the V gene TRBV20-1; 7 bases align to TRBD2. Trimming cost V 6 bases and J 3 bases; bases outside gene matches: 8. The CDR3 contains 13 residues. CDR1 is DFQATT, CDR2 SNEGSKA, per germline (reference sequence). The chain's CDR3 is CSAGGSPSYEQYF. DNA of the CDR3: TGCAGTGCGGGAGGGAGTCCCAGCTACGAGCAGTACTTC.

CDR3 residues: CASSLSTAPNSPLHF. CDR3 bases: TGTGCCAGCAGTTTATCGACAGCCCCAAATTCACCCCTCCACTTT. The V call is TRBV12-3 or TRBV12-4, the J call TRBJ1-6; perhaps TRBD1 as D (5 bases). Between the trimmed V and J ends, which lost 2 bases and 7 bases, there was a span of 12 bases. The CDR3 is made up of 15 amino acids.

This clonotype was seen many times. The chain combines TRBV28 with TRBJ1-1; no reliable D call. Germline values: CDR1 MDHEN, CDR2 SYDVKM. The CDR3 runs 11 residues. Trimming took off 7 bases at V and 8 bases at J, with 11 bases between the two ends. CDR3 amino acids: CASKGNGEAFF. The CDR3 DNA reads TGTGCCAGCAAAGGAAACGGAGAAGCTTTCTTT. Based on the CDR3 plus reference TRBV28 and TRBJ1-1, the full variable domain is DVKVTQSSRYLVKRTGEKVFLECVQDMDHENMFWYRQDPGLGLRLIYFSYDVKMKEKGDIPEGYSVSREKKERFSLILESASTNQTSMYLCASKGNGEAFFGQGTRLTVV.